Presented here are 8 T cell receptor beta chains from one specimen sequenced in a study of CXCR3-negative and CXCR3-positive naive CD8 T cells. Study findings and constraints: Naive cells with CXCR3 showed TRB CDR3s that were more hydrophobic than those in CXCR3-negative naive cells.

These receptors have no known antigen. In preparing the TRB cDNA libraries, 5' RACE with UMI labels was used. TCRdb reprocessed the 5' RACE reads and keeps a single row for each CDR3 protein, giving no DNA. This sample's clone table lists around 140,000 distinct CDR3 sequences. The material sequenced was naive CXCR3+ CD8+ T cells from blood. Subset denoted: CD45RO-CCR7+CD27+CD95- naive CD8+ T cells expressing CXCR3 (TNR3+). The receptor set was obtained from a human donor in good health. Some clones in this sample may be carry-over from other donors' samples.

This chain connects TRBV4-2 to TRBJ2-7; TCRdb's assignment of TRBD1 cannot be checked, as there is no DNA. Looked up from germline, CDR1 is LGHNA and CDR2 is YNFKEQ. The length of the CDR3 is 17 residues. This CDR3 is CASSQGPSGQGPYEQYF.

The V call is TRBV20-1, the J call TRBJ1-6. This CDR3 contains 16 residues. Germline CDR1 reads DFQATT; CDR2 reads SNEGSKA (reference sequence). The CDR3 sequence: CSARDYHDTYNSPLHF.

The J gene is TRBJ2-3, the V gene TRBV27; the TCRdb call, TRBD2, lacks DNA for checking. CDR3 length equals 17 residues. The germline CDR1 and CDR2 sequences are MNHEY and SMNVEV (reference sequence). The CDR3 sequence: CASSYRNAAGIPDTQYF.

V gene TRBV7-6 combines with J gene TRBJ1-1. Germline CDR1 reads SGHVS; CDR2 reads FNYEAQ. The CDR3 runs to 11 residues. CDR3 in amino acids: CASVGNTEAFF.

The chain recombines TRBV13 with TRBJ2-3. In germline, CDR1 is PRHDT, CDR2 FYEKMQ (reference sequence). The CDR3 is 13 amino acids. The CDR3 sequence is CASSVRSTDTQYF.

The gene calls are TRBV9 and TRBJ2-1; TCRdb returns TRBD2, unconfirmable since there is no DNA. The CDR3 loop spans 15 amino acids. Germline V CDR1 and CDR2: SGDLS, YYNGEE. The CDR3: CASTPGGAGSNEQFF.

The V call is TRBV12-3 or TRBV12-4, the J call TRBJ2-2; the TRBD1 assignment by TCRdb is unverifiable without DNA. The CDR3 runs to 16 residues. The CDR3 protein is CASSETGQKNTGELFF.

The chain couples TRBV12-3 or TRBV12-4 to TRBJ2-6. The CDR3 is 13 residues long. CDR3 residues: CASRIPGANVLTF.